This passage covers 24 T cell receptor beta chains from one sample sequenced in a study of molecular identifiers for immune sequencing clone quantification. MiXCR, applied by TCRdb to the PCR reads, yields one record per CDR3 protein. Found here are hundreds of thousands of distinct CDR3 sequences, around 25% of them singletons; the top ten hold 0.75% to 0.8%. The sequencing input was naive CD8+ T cells from blood, with Jurkat cell RNA spiked in. The subset is: FACS-sorted CD8+CD4-CCR7+CD45RA+ naive T cells. These receptors were taken from a human donor in good health. Some libraries in this study had Jurkat cell RNA spiked in.

This clonotype was observed many times. The chain employs TRBV20-1 and TRBJ2-3; D gene ambiguous. The CDR3 covers 12 residues. Looked up from germline, CDR1 is DFQATT and CDR2 is SNEGSKA (reference sequence). The CDR3 coding sequence is TGCAGCGCTTGGGCAAGCACAGATACGCAGTATTTT. This sequence encodes CSAWASTDTQYF.

In this sample, this clonotype turned up many times. The rearrangement uses TRBV28 and TRBJ1-2; 7 bases match TRBD1. The length of the CDR3 is 18 residues. The J segment lost 1 base and the V segment lost 5 bases, leaving 16 bases of the junction unmatched. Germline V gene lookup returns CDR1 MDHEN and CDR2 SYDVKM. The CDR3 reads CASSPSGTASLINYGYTF. The CDR3 DNA sequence: TGTGCCAGCAGTCCGTCCGGGACAGCTTCACTTATTAACTATGGCTACACCTTC.

Notes on this clonotype: This clone may be a read error of a much larger clone one base away. The genes are TRBV11-2 and TRBJ1-4, with D unclear. Germline-derived CDR1 and CDR2 are SGHAT and FQNNGV. V lost 2 bases to trimming and J lost 7 bases, with 2 bases between them. This CDR3 spans 11 amino acids. The DNA for the CDR3 is TGTGCCAGCAGCTTAATTGAAAAACTGTTTTTT. Translated, it gives CASSLIEKLFF.

This clonotype was found many times. This chain connects TRBV12-3 or TRBV12-4 to TRBJ2-2; D is uncertain. The CDR3 runs 16 residues. The ends were cut back, 5 bases at V and 0 bases at J, with 13 bases in the middle. CDR3 region: CASSPGRRTNTGELFF. The CDR3 DNA reads as TGTGCCAGCAGTCCCGGACGGAGAACGAACACCGGGGAGCTGTTTTTT.

This clonotype was found a few times. The chain uses TRBV27 and TRBJ2-7; TRBD1 or TRBD2 may be the D gene (5 bases each). Germline loops: CDR1 MNHEY, CDR2 SMNVEV (reference sequence). This CDR3 has 15 residues. V lost 6 bases and J 3 bases, leaving 18 bases between the germline ends. CDR3 in DNA: TGTGCCAGCAGCGAAGCCGGGACCTCCGTCTACGAGCAGTACTTC. Protein sequence: CASSEAGTSVYEQYF.

This clonotype has at least ten counts. This chain joins TRBV6-5 and TRBJ2-7, with 7 positions matching TRBD1. Losses at the gene ends were 3 bases for V and 1 base for J; bases not matched to a gene: 6. The CDR3 contains 15 residues. Per germline, CDR1 MNHEY and CDR2 SVGAGI. The CDR3 nucleotides read TGTGCCAGCAGTTATATGAGGGGGCAGTCCTACGAGCAGTACTTC. Its translation is CASSYMRGQSYEQYF.

This clonotype was counted only a few times. This chain links TRBV6-5 with TRBJ2-1; D perhaps matches TRBD1 (5 bases). Trimming removed 5 bases at V and 5 bases at J, with 19 bases between. The CDR3 spans 16 residues. Germline CDR1 MNHEY, CDR2 SVGAGI. Here the CDR3 DNA reads TGTGCCAGCAGTACCCGTTGGGGCCTCGAAAACAATGAGCAGTTCTTC. As protein: CASSTRWGLENNEQFF.

This clonotype appeared many times. This chain uses TRBV4-1 with TRBJ1-4; the D is unclear. Germline V CDR1 and CDR2: MGHRA, YSYEKL. CDR3 length: 13 amino acids. Trimming stripped 4 bases from V and 8 bases from J, with 11 bases between. The CDR3 DNA is TGCGCCAGCAGCCTTGTCGGCTCCGAAAAACTGTTTTTT. Its translation: CASSLVGSEKLFF.

This clonotype was recorded many times. V gene TRBV29-1 combines with J gene TRBJ1-1, with D perhaps TRBD1 (5 bases). Germline V CDR1 and CDR2: SQVTM, ANQGSEA. This CDR3 is built from 17 residues. V gave up 0 bases and J gave up 6 bases, with 23 bases separating them. The CDR3 DNA sequence: TGCAGCGTTGAAGATGAGAGTTCCAGGGAAGCCCTCGCTGAAGCTTTCTTT. Translated, it gives CSVEDESSREALAEAFF.

This clonotype was picked up a small number of times. The chain recombines TRBV19 with TRBJ1-5, with D hard to call. V was pared by 0 bases and J by 6 bases, with 9 bases between. This CDR3 comprises 14 residues. From germline, CDR1 is LNHDA and CDR2 SQIVND (reference sequence). The CDR3 coding sequence is TGTGCCAGTAGTATAGATTTGTGGGGTCAGCCCCAGCATTTT. Translation: CASSIDLWGQPQHF.

About this clonotype: It may be a read error: a sequence one base away is much more abundant. The V and J genes are TRBV28 and TRBJ1-4; TRBD1 matches 7 bases. The trim removed 7 bases at V and 7 bases at J, leaving 6 bases unmatched. CDR1 and CDR2 from the germline V gene are MDHEN and SYDVKM. The CDR3 is made up of 13 amino acids. For the CDR3, the DNA is TGTGCCAGCATTACGGGACAGTTTGAAAAACTGTTTTTT. Translation gives CASITGQFEKLFF.

This clonotype was picked up many times. This sequence joins TRBV4-3 and TRBJ2-2, with 8 bases identical to TRBD1. This CDR3 is built from 18 residues. V was clipped by 0 bases and J by 2 bases; unmatched bases: 8. CDR1 is LGHNA, CDR2 YSLEER, per germline. The CDR3 protein is CASSQDRAGGVNTGELFF. For the CDR3, the DNA is TGCGCCAGCAGCCAAGATCGGGCAGGGGGCGTCAACACCGGGGAGCTGTTTTTT.

This clonotype was observed at least ten times. This chain's CDR3 is CASSPIGGAHTQYF. Written as DNA, the CDR3 is TGTGCCAGCAGTCCCATTGGGGGGGCCCATACGCAGTATTTT. This sequence joins TRBV28 and TRBJ2-3; D perhaps matches TRBD2 (7 bases). Per germline, CDR1 MDHEN and CDR2 SYDVKM. The CDR3 is 14 amino acids. The germline V and J ends were trimmed by 5 bases and 7 bases, with 16 bases remaining between them.

This clonotype was detected a few times. The chain combines TRBV30 with TRBJ2-7, with a possible D match to TRBD1 (5 bases). The CDR3 consists of 15 residues. Germline assignment: CDR1 GTSNPN and CDR2 SVGIG (reference sequence). V was shortened by 3 bases and J by 3 bases, with 18 bases between the two germline ends. CDR3 DNA: TGTGCCTGGAGGGGGCTTGGCGCCCCGGGCTACGAGCAGTACTTC. Its translation: CAWRGLGAPGYEQYF.

As concerns this clonotype: A much larger clonotype is one base distant, so this may be a read error. The chain uses TRBV29-1 and TRBJ1-1; D is ambiguous. The CDR3 is 12 residues long. Trimming pared 6 bases from V and 0 bases from J, leaving 8 bases between. Germline CDR1 and CDR2: SQVTM and ANQGSEA. CDR3 nucleotides: TGCAGCGTCGTTACAATGAACACTGAAGCTTTCTTT. It is translated as CSVVTMNTEAFF. Variable domain in full (rest from reference TRBV29-1 and TRBJ1-1): SAVISQKPSRDICQRGTSLTIQCQVDSQVTMMFWYRQQPGQSLTLIATANQGSEATYESGFVIDKFPISRPNLTFSTLTVSNMSPEDSSIYLCSVVTMNTEAFFGQGTRLTVV.

This chain joins TRBV20-1 and TRBJ2-2, with 7 bases lining up with TRBD2. V gave up 3 bases and J gave up 7 bases; unmatched junction bases: 14. Germline CDR1 and CDR2: DFQATT and SNEGSKA (reference sequence). The CDR3 is 16 residues long. This CDR3 is CSARKRGSDGIGELFF. CDR3 DNA: TGCAGTGCTAGGAAGCGGGGCAGCGACGGGATCGGGGAGCTGTTTTTT.

As concerns this clonotype: Its ends do not fully match the called genes, so a read error is possible. The gene calls are TRBV29-1 and TRBJ2-5, with D unclear. The CDR3 length is 12 residues. In germline, CDR1 is SQVTM, CDR2 ANQGSEA. DNA for the CDR3: TGCAGCGTTGCCCGGCAAGGCGAGACCCAGTCCTTC. Protein product: CSVARQGETQSF.

About this clonotype itself: A read error may account for a junction end that differs from germline. The V and J genes are TRBV24-1 and TRBJ2-2; 7 nucleotides agree with TRBD1. The CDR3 covers 17 residues. From germline, CDR1 is KGHDR and CDR2 SFDVKD. The CDR3 DNA follows: TGTACCACCAGTGATCCTAGGGACAGAGCGAACACCGGGGAGCTGTTTTTT. Encoded protein: CTTSDPRDRANTGELFF.

The chain has TRBV19 and TRBJ1-2, with 9 bases aligning to TRBD1. The CDR3 spans 19 residues. The germline gives CDR1 LNHDA, CDR2 SQIVND (reference sequence). V dropped 4 bases and J dropped 3; count of bases not matched to a gene: 18. The CDR3 nucleotides are TGTGCCAGTAGTACCGACGAACTCCCCAGGACAGGGGATCACTATGGCTACACCTTC. This sequence encodes CASSTDELPRTGDHYGYTF.

The chain joins TRBV6-2 or TRBV6-3 to TRBJ2-6, with D possibly being TRBD2 (5 bases). Germline loops: CDR1 MNHEY, CDR2 SVGEGT. The ends were cut back, 6 bases at V and 2 bases at J, with 11 bases in the middle. The CDR3 is 15 amino acids. The CDR3 is CASRPRRAGANVLTF. CDR3 in DNA: TGTGCCAGCAGGCCCCGGCGGGCTGGGGCCAACGTCCTGACTTTC.

As regards this clonotype: It may be a read error: a sequence one base away is much more abundant. The gene calls are TRBV5-1 and TRBJ2-7; D call uncertain. The CDR3 is 14 amino acids. Germline-derived CDR1 and CDR2 are SGHRS and YFSETQ. Written as DNA, the CDR3 is TGCACCAGCAGCCCCGGAGACGGCCCCTACGAGCAGTACTTC. As protein: CTSSPGDGPYEQYF.

This clonotype has ten or more counts. The rearrangement joins TRBV5-1 to TRBJ2-7; 8 nucleotides line up with TRBD1. J lost 0 bases, V lost 5 bases, and 7 bases had no gene match. There are 15 residues in the CDR3. CDR1 and CDR2 from the germline V gene are SGHRS and YFSETQ. Here the CDR3 DNA reads TGCGCCAGCAGATGGGGGACAGGCAGCTCCTACGAGCAGTACTTC. This gives the protein CASRWGTGSSYEQYF.

V gene TRBV7-6 combines with J gene TRBJ2-5; either TRBD1 or TRBD2 may fit D (5 bases each). The CDR3 runs to 18 residues. Germline CDR1 and CDR2: SGHVS and FNYEAQ. The germline V and J ends were trimmed by 2 bases and 1 base, with 20 bases remaining between them. The CDR3: CASSLSYMGTETQETQYF. The CDR3 region has the DNA TGTGCCAGCAGCTTAAGCTATATGGGGACGGAAACCCAAGAGACCCAGTACTTC.

The V and J genes are TRBV6-5 and TRBJ2-7, with 7 bases lining up with TRBD2. Germline V gene sequence: CDR1 MNHEY, CDR2 SVGAGI. The CDR3 consists of 14 residues. After removal of 5 bases from V and 6 bases from J, the junction contained 10 bases not matched to a gene. CDR3 coding DNA: TGTGCCAGCAGTCGTAGCGGGCCGGGCCTCGAGCAGTACTTC. It specifies CASSRSGPGLEQYF.